Listed below are T cell receptor beta chains from one sample, sequenced in a study of Graves' ophthalmopathy and Graves' hyperthyroidism. TCRdb fed the multiplex PCR reads into MiXCR, producing one record per CDR3 protein. The sample includes around 660,000 distinct CDR3 sequences, approximately 39% seen only once; the top ten take 3% to 3.5%. Source material: peripheral blood. These receptors were obtained from an adult man with Graves' ophthalmopathy. Both conserved end residues are part of each CDR3. The D gene is left open where the match is weak. Clone size is stated in some rows and not others, as once, few, many or a class when expanded.

clone_size,j_call,cdr3_length,v_call,d_call,cdr3_nt,cdr3_aa
-,TRBJ1-4,14,TRBV5-1,-,TGTGCCAGCAGCCTCGCACTTGGGTATGAAAAACTGTTTTTT,CASSLALGYEKLFF
-,TRBJ2-5,11,TRBV29-1,TRBD1,TGCAGCTTAGCCCAGGACAGGGCCCAGTACTTC,CSLAQDRAQYF
few,TRBJ2-5,13,TRBV5-6,-,TGTGCCAGCAGCTTGTGGGCAGAAGAGACCCAGTACTTC,CASSLWAEETQYF
many,TRBJ2-2,11,TRBV24-1,-,TGTGCCACCAGTGTAATGGGACAGCTGTTTTTT,CATSVMGQLFF
-,TRBJ1-1,16,TRBV13,-,TGTGCCAGCAGCTTATCGGGGTGGGGAGGGAACACTGAAGCTTTCTTT,CASSLSGWGGNTEAFF
few,TRBJ2-7,13,TRBV3-1,-,TGTGCCAGCAGGGAACAGGGCCACTACGAGCAGTACTTC,CASREQGHYEQYF
-,TRBJ2-5,13,TRBV20-1,TRBD2,TGCAGTGCTGGGGGGGGAGGTTATGAGACCCAGTACTTC,CSAGGGGYETQYF
many,TRBJ2-5,15,TRBV9,TRBD2,TGTGCCAGCAGCCCCGATGGACTAGCGGAAGAGACCCAGTACTTC,CASSPDGLAEETQYF
-,TRBJ1-2,16,TRBV4-2,-,TGTGCCAGCAGCCAAGATCTCGACAGAGGAGCCTATGGCTACACCTTC,CASSQDLDRGAYGYTF
many,TRBJ1-1,14,TRBV5-1,-,TGCGCCAGCAGCTTGGACCCTCCGCAAGGCGAAGCTTTCTTT,CASSLDPPQGEAFF
many,TRBJ2-2,14,TRBV7-2,-,TGTGCCAGCGCCGGGTACAGGGATTCCGGGGAGCTGTTTTTT,CASAGYRDSGELFF
few,TRBJ1-6,15,TRBV9,TRBD1,TGTGCCAGCAGTTCCCAGACAGGGAATAATTCACCCCTCCACTTT,CASSSQTGNNSPLHF
many,TRBJ1-2,15,TRBV19,-,TGTGCCAGTACGTTATCCGGGCCCCAGCCCTATGGCTACACCTTC,CASTLSGPQPYGYTF
-,TRBJ1-2,13,TRBV29-1,-,TGCAGCGTAGCTATAGGAGGGATCTATGGCTACACCTTC,CSVAIGGIYGYTF
few,TRBJ2-2,13,TRBV19,-,TGTGCCAGTAGCAGGCAGGAGACCGGGGAGCTGTTTTTT,CASSRQETGELFF
many,TRBJ1-5,14,TRBV11-2,TRBD1,TGTGCCAGCAGCCCCGGGACAGAAAATCAGCCCCAGCATTTT,CASSPGTENQPQHF
-,TRBJ2-5,16,TRBV5-6,TRBD1,TGTGCCAGCAGCTTGGTCGGGGACAGGGGGGGGGAGACCCAGTACTTC,CASSLVGDRGGETQYF
-,TRBJ2-5,13,TRBV15,-,TGTGCCACCAGCAGTTACTCTGGAGGGACCCAGTACTTC,CATSSYSGGTQYF
few,TRBJ1-1,14,TRBV4-2,-,TGTGCCAGCAGCCAAGCTGGGAGCGCCACTGAAGCTTTCTTT,CASSQAGSATEAFF
many,TRBJ1-2,14,TRBV10-3,TRBD1,TGTGCCAGCAGTTCGTTACGGGACAGGGGAGGCTACACCTTC,CASSSLRDRGGYTF
few,TRBJ2-7,15,TRBV9,TRBD2,TGTGCCAGCAGCCAAGGGCGCCTAGCGGGAGCTGAACGGTACTTC,CASSQGRLAGAERYF
-,TRBJ1-6,16,TRBV3-1,-,TGTGCCAGCAGCCAAGAGGGGCAATCTTATAATTCACCCCTCCACTTT,CASSQEGQSYNSPLHF
-,TRBJ1-3,15,TRBV11-2,-,TGTGCCAGCAGCTTAGATCACATCTCTGGAAACACCATATATTTT,CASSLDHISGNTIYF
-,TRBJ1-1,14,TRBV7-9,-,TGTGCCAGCAGTAACGACAGGATTAACACTGAAGCTTTCTTT,CASSNDRINTEAFF
-,TRBJ1-2,16,TRBV7-2,TRBD1,TGCGCCAGCAGCCAAAAACCGGGACAGGGTATCTATGGCTACACCTTC,CASSQKPGQGIYGYTF
few,TRBJ2-7,15,TRBV9,TRBD2,TGTGCCAGCAGCGCCAGCGGGGGGTCCTTCTACGAGCAGTACTTC,CASSASGGSFYEQYF
many,TRBJ1-2,14,TRBV20-1,TRBD1,TGCAGTGCTGGAACCCGACAGGGCACCTATGGCTACACCTTC,CSAGTRQGTYGYTF
-,TRBJ1-3,14,TRBV7-9,-,TGTGCCAGCAGCTTTAGTTCGGATGGCTACACCATATATTTT,CASSFSSDGYTIYF
once,TRBJ2-2,14,TRBV20-1,TRBD2,TGCAGTGCTAGCGGGGGGTATACAACCGGGGAGCTGTTTTTT,CSASGGYTTGELFF
many,TRBJ1-2,13,TRBV6-5,-,TGTGCCAGCAGTGGGAACAGGGCCGATGGCTACACCTTC,CASSGNRADGYTF
-,TRBJ2-2,16,TRBV9,-,TGTGCCAGCAGCTACAGACTGGGGGAAGTTCCAGGGGAGCTGTTTTTT,CASSYRLGEVPGELFF
many,TRBJ1-3,17,TRBV10-2,TRBD1,TGCGCCAGCAGTGTTCTCCGGACAGGGCTAAATGGAAACACCATATATTTT,CASSVLRTGLNGNTIYF
-,TRBJ1-2,15,TRBV25-1,-,TGTGCCAGCAGTGCTAGGGAGGGGATGAGCTATGGCTACACCTTC,CASSAREGMSYGYTF
-,TRBJ1-4,13,TRBV12-3/TRBV12-4,-,TGTGCCAGCAGTTCCGGCCCGGTCGCCGAACTGTTTTTT,CASSSGPVAELFF
few,TRBJ2-2,17,TRBV24-1,TRBD2,TGTGCCACCAGTGACCCAAAGCGGGGGGCGAACACCGGGGAGCTGTTTTTT,CATSDPKRGANTGELFF
once,TRBJ1-1,13,TRBV2,TRBD1,TGTGCCAGCAGCGCGGGACAGGGAAGTGAAGCTTTCTTT,CASSAGQGSEAFF
once,TRBJ2-6,15,TRBV10-3,-,TGTGCCATCAGACCTGACAGTGAGGGGGCCAACGTCCTGACTTTC,CAIRPDSEGANVLTF
-,TRBJ2-7,15,TRBV29-1,TRBD1,TGCAGCGTTAAAACAGGGGGTCGCCTCACCTACGAGCAGTACTTC,CSVKTGGRLTYEQYF
-,TRBJ2-5,14,TRBV27,TRBD1,TGTGCCGGCAGTCACGGGACAGGGGGAGAGACCCAGTACTTC,CAGSHGTGGETQYF
-,TRBJ2-6,9,TRBV19,-,TGTGCCAGTAGTAACGGTCAGACTTTC,CASSNGQTF
many,TRBJ2-5,12,TRBV19,TRBD2,TGTGCCAGCGGGACTAGCGGCGAGACCCAGTACTTC,CASGTSGETQYF
many,TRBJ2-7,13,TRBV15,-,TGTGCCACCAGCAGAGATATAGGGTACGAGCAGTACTTC,CATSRDIGYEQYF
many,TRBJ2-7,17,TRBV7-8,TRBD2,TGTGCCAGCAGCGATAAAGCGGGGACTCGTAGCTCCTACGAGCAGTACTTC,CASSDKAGTRSSYEQYF
-,TRBJ2-1,15,TRBV29-1,TRBD1,TGCAGCGTTCGAGTGAGGGACAGGGGGGTTCGAGTGCAGTTCTTC,CSVRVRDRGVRVQFF